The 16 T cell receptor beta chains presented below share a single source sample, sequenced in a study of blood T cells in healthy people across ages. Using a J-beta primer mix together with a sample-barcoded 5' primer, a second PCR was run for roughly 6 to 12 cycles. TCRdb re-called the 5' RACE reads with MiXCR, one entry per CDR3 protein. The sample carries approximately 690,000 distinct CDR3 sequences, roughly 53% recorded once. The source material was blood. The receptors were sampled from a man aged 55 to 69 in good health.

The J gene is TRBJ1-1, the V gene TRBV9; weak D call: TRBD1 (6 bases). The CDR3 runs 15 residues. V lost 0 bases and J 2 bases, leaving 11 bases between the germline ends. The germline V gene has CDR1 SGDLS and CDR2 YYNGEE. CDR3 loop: CASSVGGALNTEAFF. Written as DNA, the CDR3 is TGTGCCAGCAGCGTAGGGGGGGCCCTAAACACTGAAGCTTTCTTT.

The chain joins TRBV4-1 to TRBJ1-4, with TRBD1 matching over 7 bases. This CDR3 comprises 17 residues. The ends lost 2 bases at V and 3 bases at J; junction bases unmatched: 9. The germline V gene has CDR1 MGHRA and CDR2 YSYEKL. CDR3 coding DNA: TGCGCCAGCAGCCAACCGAACAGGGGAACAGCTAATGAAAAACTGTTTTTT. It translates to CASSQPNRGTANEKLFF.

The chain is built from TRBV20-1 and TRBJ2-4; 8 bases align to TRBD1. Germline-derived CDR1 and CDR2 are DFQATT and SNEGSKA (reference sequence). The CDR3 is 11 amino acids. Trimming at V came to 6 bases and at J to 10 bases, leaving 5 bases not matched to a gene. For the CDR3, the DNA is TGCAGTGCCTCGGGGACAGGAATTCAGTACTTC. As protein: CSASGTGIQYF.

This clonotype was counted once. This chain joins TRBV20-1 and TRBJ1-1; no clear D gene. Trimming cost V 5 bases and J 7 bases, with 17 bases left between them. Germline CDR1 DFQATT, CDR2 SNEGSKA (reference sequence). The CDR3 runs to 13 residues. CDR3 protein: CSAPRRTFDEAFF. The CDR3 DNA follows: TGCAGTGCTCCTAGACGAACTTTCGATGAAGCTTTCTTT.

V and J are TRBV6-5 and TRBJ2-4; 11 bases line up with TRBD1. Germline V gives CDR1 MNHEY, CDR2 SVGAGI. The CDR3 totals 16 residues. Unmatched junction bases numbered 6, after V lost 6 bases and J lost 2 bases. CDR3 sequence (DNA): TGTGCCAGCAGACCGGGACAGGGGGTGACCAAAAACATTCAGTACTTC. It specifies CASRPGQGVTKNIQYF.

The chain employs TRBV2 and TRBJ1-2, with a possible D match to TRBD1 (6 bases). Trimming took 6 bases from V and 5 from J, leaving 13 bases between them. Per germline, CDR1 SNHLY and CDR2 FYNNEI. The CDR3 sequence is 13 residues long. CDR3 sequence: CASRDRSTYGYTF. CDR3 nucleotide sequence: TGTGCCAGCAGGGACAGAAGCACTTATGGCTACACCTTC.

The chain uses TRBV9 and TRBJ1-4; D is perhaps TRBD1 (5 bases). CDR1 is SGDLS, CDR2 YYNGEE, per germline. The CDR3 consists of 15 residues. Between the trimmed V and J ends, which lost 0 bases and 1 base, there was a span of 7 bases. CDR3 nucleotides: TGTGCCAGCAGCGTAGTTGGGGGAACTAATGAAAAACTGTTTTTT. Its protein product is CASSVVGGTNEKLFF.

The CDR3 DNA is TGTGCCAGCAGTTCGAGTTTCCAAGAGACCCAGTACTTC. The encoded protein is CASSSSFQETQYF. This sequence joins TRBV12-3 or TRBV12-4 and TRBJ2-5; no clear D gene. The ends were cut back, 4 bases at V and 1 base at J, with 7 bases in the middle. The length of the CDR3 is 13 residues.

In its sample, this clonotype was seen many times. The CDR3 DNA follows: TGTGCCACCCATAGTCCAGGGCTTTCCTACGAGCAGTACTTC. Its translation: CATHSPGLSYEQYF. The chain joins TRBV6-5 to TRBJ2-7, with D possibly matching TRBD1 (5 bases). CDR3 length equals 14 residues. Per the germline V gene, CDR1 is MNHEY and CDR2 is SVGAGI. V was clipped by 10 bases and J by 1 base, with 17 bases between them.

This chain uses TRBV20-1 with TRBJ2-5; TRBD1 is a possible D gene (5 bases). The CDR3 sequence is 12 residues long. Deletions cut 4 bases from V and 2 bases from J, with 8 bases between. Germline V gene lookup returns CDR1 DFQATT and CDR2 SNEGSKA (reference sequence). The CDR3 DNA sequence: TGCAGTGCTATCACAGGTCAAGAGACCCAGTACTTC. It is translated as CSAITGQETQYF.

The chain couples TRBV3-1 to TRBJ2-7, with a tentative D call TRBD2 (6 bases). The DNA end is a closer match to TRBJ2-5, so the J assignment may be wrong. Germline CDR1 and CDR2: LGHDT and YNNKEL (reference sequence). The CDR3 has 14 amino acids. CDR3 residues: CASSQGLAWETQYF. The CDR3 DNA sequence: TGTGCCAGCAGCCAAGGGCTAGCGTGGGAGACCCAGTACTTC.

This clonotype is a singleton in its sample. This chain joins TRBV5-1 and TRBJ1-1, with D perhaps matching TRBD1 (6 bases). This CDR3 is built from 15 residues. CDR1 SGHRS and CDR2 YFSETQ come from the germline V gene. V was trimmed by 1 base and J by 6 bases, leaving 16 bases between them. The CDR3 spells CASSLFGGRKSEAFF. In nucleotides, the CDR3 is TGCGCCAGCAGCTTGTTCGGGGGGCGTAAGTCTGAAGCTTTCTTT.

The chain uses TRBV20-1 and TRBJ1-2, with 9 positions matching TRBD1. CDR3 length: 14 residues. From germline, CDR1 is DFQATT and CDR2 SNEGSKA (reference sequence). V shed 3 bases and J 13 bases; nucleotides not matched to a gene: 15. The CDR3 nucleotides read TGCAGTGCTAGGGAAGAAACAGGGGGCCCTCTATCCACCTTC. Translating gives CSAREETGGPLSTF.

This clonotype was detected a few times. The CDR3 is CASSATGTGGAKTQYF. As DNA, the CDR3 is TGTGCCAGCAGCGCTACCGGGACAGGGGGCGCGAAGACCCAGTACTTC. V gene TRBV11-1 combines with J gene TRBJ2-5; 12 bases map to TRBD1. This CDR3 region has 16 residues. The germline gives CDR1 SGHAT, CDR2 FQDESV (reference sequence). V was clipped by 5 bases and J by 6 bases; unmatched bases: 10.

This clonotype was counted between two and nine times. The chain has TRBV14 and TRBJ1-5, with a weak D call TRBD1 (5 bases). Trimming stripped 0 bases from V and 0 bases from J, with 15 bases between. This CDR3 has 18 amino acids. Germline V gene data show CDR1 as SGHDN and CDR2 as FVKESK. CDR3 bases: TGTGCCAGCAGCCAAGATGGAGGGACGCAGAATAGCAATCAGCCCCAGCATTTT. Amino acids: CASSQDGGTQNSNQPQHF.

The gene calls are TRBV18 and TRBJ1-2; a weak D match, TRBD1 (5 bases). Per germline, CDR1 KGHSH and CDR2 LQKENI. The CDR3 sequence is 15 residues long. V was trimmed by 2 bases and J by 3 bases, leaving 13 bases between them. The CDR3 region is CASSPYGQDDYGYTF. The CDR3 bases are TGTGCCAGCTCACCATACGGACAAGACGACTATGGCTACACCTTC.